These 17 T cell receptor beta chains originate from one sample sequenced in a study of human CD8 memory T cell subsets. The authors made TCR beta libraries using UMI-labeled 5' RACE. TCRdb reprocessed the 5' RACE reads; each CDR3 protein has one entry and no DNA is given. This table holds about 10,000 distinct CDR3 sequences. Material: CD8+ T cells from PBMCs. These receptors all come from a human donor in good health.

The rearrangement links TRBV20-1 to TRBJ1-2; TCRdb indicates TRBD1, and absent DNA this call remains unverified. Germline V gene data show CDR1 as DFQATT and CDR2 as SNEGSKA (reference sequence). The CDR3 has 13 residues. The CDR3 is CSAGLTGDYGYTF.

The CDR3 loop is CASSSWTGVPYEQYF. This sequence joins TRBV5-6 and TRBJ2-7; TCRdb selects TRBD1, and the lack of DNA leaves this call unchecked. Looked up from germline, CDR1 is SGHDT and CDR2 is YYEEEE. This CDR3 spans 15 amino acids.

The chain is built from TRBV19 and TRBJ2-7; the D gene TCRdb calls, TRBD1, cannot be checked with no DNA. The V gene's germline CDR1 is LNHDA and CDR2 SQIVND (reference sequence). The CDR3 loop spans 14 amino acids. CDR3: CASSIKGGRYEQYF.

Frequency places this clonotype as medium-sized (0.01 to 0.1%). This chain joins TRBV30 and TRBJ2-3; TCRdb's D gene call, TRBD1, goes unchecked for lack of DNA. This CDR3 contains 13 residues. Per the germline V gene, CDR1 is GTSNPN and CDR2 is SVGIG (reference sequence). CDR3 sequence reads: CACSGEITDTQYF.

The chain is built from TRBV27 and TRBJ2-5; TCRdb's assignment of TRBD2 cannot be checked, as there is no DNA. Looked up from germline, CDR1 is MNHEY and CDR2 is SMNVEV (reference sequence). The CDR3 is 14 residues long. The CDR3 spells CASSLGTSEETQYF.

J is TRBJ1-2 and V is TRBV6-6. CDR1 is MNHNY, CDR2 SVGAGI, per germline (reference sequence). CDR3 length: 15 amino acids. This CDR3 reads CASSYMKDLNYGYTF.

The CDR3 sequence is CASNLGLHTDTQYF. The V call is TRBV9, the J call TRBJ2-3. Germline values: CDR1 SGDLS, CDR2 YYNGEE. CDR3 length: 14 residues. Supplemented by reference TRBV9 and TRBJ2-3, the full variable domain reads DSGVTQTPKHLITATGQRVTLRCSPRSGDLSVYWYQQSLDQGLQFLIQYYNGEERAKGNILERFSAQQFPDLHSELNLSSLELGDSALYFCASNLGLHTDTQYFGPGTRLTVL.

This clonotype registers medium-sized (0.01 to 0.1%) by frequency. This rearrangement joins TRBV12-3 or TRBV12-4 to TRBJ2-3; lacking DNA, the TRBD1 call made by TCRdb goes unchecked. The CDR3 runs 13 residues. The CDR3 spells CASSPNEGTTQYF.

The V and J genes are TRBV4-3 and TRBJ1-2; TCRdb reports TRBD1, a call that lacks DNA to check it against. This CDR3 comprises 16 residues. Germline V gives CDR1 LGHNA, CDR2 YSLEER. The CDR3 sequence: CASSQDRVHDNYGYTF.

The chain has TRBV5-5 and TRBJ1-5. This CDR3 region has 14 residues. Germline CDR1 is SGHKS and CDR2 is YYEKEE (reference sequence). The CDR3 loop is CASSRRLANQPQHF.

V usage is TRBV4-1 and J usage is TRBJ2-1; TCRdb's D gene call, TRBD2, goes unchecked for lack of DNA. Per germline, CDR1 MGHRA and CDR2 YSYEKL. The CDR3 runs 13 residues. The CDR3 reads CASSLGLAYEQFF.

This chain links TRBV9 with TRBJ2-3; TCRdb's D gene call, TRBD2, goes unchecked for lack of DNA. The CDR3 has 17 residues. Germline assignment: CDR1 SGDLS and CDR2 YYNGEE. This chain's CDR3 is CASSAGRGGPHTDTQYF. The whole variable domain, remainder taken from reference TRBV9 and TRBJ2-3, is DSGVTQTPKHLITATGQRVTLRCSPRSGDLSVYWYQQSLDQGLQFLIQYYNGEERAKGNILERFSAQQFPDLHSELNLSSLELGDSALYFCASSAGRGGPHTDTQYFGPGTRLTVL.

The chain is built from TRBV6-1 and TRBJ2-3; TCRdb gives TRBD2 as the D gene, but with no DNA this cannot be confirmed. CDR1 is MNHNS and CDR2 is SASEGT in the germline V gene. This CDR3 spans 18 amino acids. The chain's CDR3 is CASSRTSGGPQSTDTQYF.

The chain is built from TRBV4-3 and TRBJ1-1; absent DNA, TCRdb's TRBD1 call cannot be checked. The CDR3 is made up of 16 amino acids. Germline-derived CDR1 and CDR2 are LGHNA and YSLEER. CDR3 region: CASSQDRLQGYSNAFF.

The J gene is TRBJ1-3, the V gene TRBV9; the D call of TRBD1 rests on TCRdb alone, since no DNA is present to check it. Germline V gives CDR1 SGDLS, CDR2 YYNGEE. CDR3 length: 17 residues. CDR3 residues: CASSVADSPGRGNTIYF.

This clonotype is deemed medium-sized by its frequency. The chain links TRBV5-4 to TRBJ1-1; TCRdb reports TRBD1, a call that lacks DNA to check it against. CDR3 length equals 13 residues. CDR1 is SGHNT, CDR2 YYREEE, per germline (reference sequence). The CDR3 sequence is CASSLSGGGEAFF.

This clonotype ranks as medium-sized in terms of frequency. The V gene is TRBV5-6, the J gene TRBJ1-1; the D call from TCRdb, TRBD1, cannot be confirmed without DNA. The CDR3 consists of 13 residues. The germline gives CDR1 SGHDT, CDR2 YYEEEE. The CDR3 protein is CASSLVGDTEAFF. The full variable domain, rest sourced from reference TRBV5-6 and TRBJ1-1, is DAGVTQSPTHLIKTRGQQVTLRCSPKSGHDTVSWYQQALGQGPQFIFQYYEEEERQRGNFPDRFSGHQFPNYSSELNVNALLLGDSALYLCASSLVGDTEAFFGQGTRLTVV.